This T cell receptor beta chain derives from a study of T-cell reconstitution after alpha-beta-depleted transplantation in children. The CDR3 has 15 residues. Germline V gene lookup returns CDR1 WSHSY and CDR2 SAAADI. The ends were cut back, 4 bases at V and 8 bases at J, with 17 bases in the middle. Preparation of the TCRbeta library involved a method that used unique molecular identifiers. Using its own MiXCR run on the PCR reads, TCRdb lists one record per CDR3 protein. The sample holds 670,000 or so distinct CDR3 sequences, around 13% seen once. Study results and limitations: Once a year had passed after transplant, T-cell counts and diversity came mostly from newly produced T cells. Certain patients had high TCRbeta diversity at day 60, and it came from recipient T cells and thymic progenitors that survived. The study reportedly traced alpha-beta T cells about two months after transplant to several hundred expanded graft clones.

Comment on this clonotype: The antigen is undetermined.

The rearrangement links TRBV10-2 to TRBJ2-2; TRBD1 might be the D (5 bases). The clonotype comes from a girl aged 2-9 years with congenital amegakaryocytic thrombocytopenia, due to receive a stem cell transplant. Sequencing was performed on PBMCs, taken before TCRalphabeta/CD19-depleted stem cell transplant. CDR3 sequence reads: CASSAAQGRMGELFF. In nucleotides, the CDR3 is TGCGCCAGCAGTGCGGCGCAGGGCAGGATGGGGGAGCTGTTTTTT.